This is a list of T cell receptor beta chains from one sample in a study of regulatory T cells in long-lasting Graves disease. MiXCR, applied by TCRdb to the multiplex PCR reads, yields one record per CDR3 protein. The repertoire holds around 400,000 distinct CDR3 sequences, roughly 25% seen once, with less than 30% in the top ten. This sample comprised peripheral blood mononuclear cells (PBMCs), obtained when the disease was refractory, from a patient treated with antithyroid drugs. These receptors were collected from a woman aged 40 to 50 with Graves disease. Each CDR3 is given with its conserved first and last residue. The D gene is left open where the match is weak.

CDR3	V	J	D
CASSPGTPSINEQYF	TRBV2	TRBJ2-7	NA
CASSRQMNTGELFF	TRBV3-1	TRBJ2-2	NA
CASSLDRWTYEQYF	TRBV7-2	TRBJ2-7	NA
CSAQKLAGVNFF	TRBV29-1	TRBJ2-1	TRBD2
CASIFRDRIGEQYF	TRBV28	TRBJ2-7	TRBD1
CASSESKRRGYTF	TRBV6-1	TRBJ1-2	NA
CSAPGTVQETQYF	TRBV20-1	TRBJ2-5	TRBD1
CASSPRPDGELFF	TRBV7-2	TRBJ2-2	NA
CASSHARTSDTGELFF	TRBV14	TRBJ2-2	TRBD2
CATRTGLAGGELFF	TRBV6-1	TRBJ2-2	TRBD2
CASSLRPDTQYF	TRBV5-1	TRBJ2-3	NA
CASREISVNTEAFF	TRBV5-1	TRBJ1-1	NA
CASSPTSQGRGQYF	TRBV9	TRBJ2-7	NA
CASSPRLAGGPYEQYF	TRBV19	TRBJ2-7	TRBD2
CASSGAAEKLFF	TRBV12-3/TRBV12-4	TRBJ1-4	NA
CASSLTGDSTDTQYF	TRBV28	TRBJ2-3	NA
CASSRGRENQETQYF	TRBV18	TRBJ2-5	NA
CASSQDPGRQETQYF	TRBV3-1	TRBJ2-5	NA
CASSPGTSGALHSYEQYF	TRBV5-1	TRBJ2-7	TRBD2
CASSMEGQGISYEQYF	TRBV19	TRBJ2-7	TRBD1
CSADGWTEAFF	TRBV29-1	TRBJ1-1	NA
CASSISTGVPPDEQYF	TRBV19	TRBJ2-7	TRBD1
CASSLSRGGYEQYF	TRBV27	TRBJ2-7	NA
CASSSPLNVENEKLFF	TRBV5-8	TRBJ1-4	NA
CASRRQGFTEAFF	TRBV2	TRBJ1-1	TRBD1
CASSLRTSSGANVLTF	TRBV5-6	TRBJ2-6	TRBD2
CASSEAGTAYEQCF	TRBV6-1	TRBJ2-7	TRBD1
CASPDRVGTEAFF	TRBV6-5	TRBJ1-1	TRBD1
CASSLSGWRANVLTF	TRBV5-6	TRBJ2-6	NA
CASSLGSNQPQHF	TRBV12-3/TRBV12-4	TRBJ1-5	NA
CASKGLRNNEQFF	TRBV6-2/TRBV6-3	TRBJ2-1	NA
CASSLVASGTRELFF	TRBV5-1	TRBJ2-2	TRBD2
CASSLTPTAYEQYF	TRBV7-3	TRBJ2-7	NA
CASKASGTSGITAKNIQYF	TRBV27	TRBJ2-4	TRBD2
CASSVRGVYAYEQYF	TRBV5-6	TRBJ2-7	NA
CSARADGKILYYGYTF	TRBV20-1	TRBJ1-2	NA
CASSQDKWGRIGEQYF	TRBV3-1	TRBJ2-7	NA
CASSLRPPATGDGGYEQYF	TRBV7-2	TRBJ2-7	TRBD1
CASSLLTGRHEQFF	TRBV11-2	TRBJ2-1	TRBD1
CASSIRFRGAKNIQYF	TRBV7-3	TRBJ2-4	NA
CASSPTGSETQYF	TRBV2	TRBJ2-5	TRBD1